This TCR beta chain stems from a study of CD8 T cells in ankylosing spondylitis. Study observations and caveats: Researchers report that disease-linked clones proved CD8+ and relatively rare in peripheral blood.

Quantitative barcoded 5'-RACE was used to prepare TCR beta libraries. TCRdb independently ran MiXCR on the 5' RACE reads; one entry per CDR3 protein. This sample carries 130,000 or so distinct CDR3 sequences, about 6.4% of them seen once, and the ten largest clones take 12%. V was clipped by 1 base and J by 2 bases, with 11 bases between them. Germline V CDR1 and CDR2: SGHVS, FNYEAQ. This CDR3 region has 16 residues. In this sample, this clonotype turned up many times. Its antigen is unknown. This clonotype was sampled from a male donor with ankylosing spondylitis or in good health (not recorded which). The chain has TRBV7-6 and TRBJ2-2; D may match TRBD1 or TRBD2 (6 bases each). Sample: blood, either unsorted or a sorted T cell fraction (not recorded which). In nucleotides, the CDR3 is TGTGCCAGCAGCTTAGAGGGGGGACGAAACACCGGGGAGCTGTTTTTT. Encoded protein: CASSLEGGRNTGELFF.